Below are 29 T cell receptor beta chains sequenced from a single sample in a study of CD8+CD57+ T cells in acquired aplastic anemia. Genomic DNA acted as the template from which TCR beta VDJ combination and CDR3 sequence profiling were carried out. TCRdb called the reads again in MiXCR, with one record for every CDR3 protein. The data show approximately 130,000 distinct CDR3 sequences, with over 55% seen just once and 25% to 35% held by the top ten. CD8+CD57+ cell expansion had been shown by flow cytometry in patients chosen for sequencing. The specimen sequenced was sorted CD4+, CD8+, or CD8+CD57+ T cells (not recorded which) from PBMCs. These receptors all come from a human donor with aplastic anemia.

At least ten counts were recorded for this clonotype. V is TRBV7-9 and J is TRBJ2-5, with D possibly matching TRBD2 (6 bases). CDR1 and CDR2 (germline): SEHNR, FQNEAQ (reference sequence). V dropped 1 base and J dropped 4 bases, with 16 bases sitting between them. The CDR3 runs to 16 residues. The CDR3: CASSLVGDDGRETQYF. The CDR3 nucleotides read TGTGCCAGCAGCTTAGTAGGGGACGACGGGAGAGAGACCCAGTACTTC.

The chain uses TRBV24-1 and TRBJ2-7; D may match TRBD1 or TRBD2 (5 bases each). CDR1 and CDR2 (germline): KGHDR, SFDVKD. Trimming removed 5 bases at V and 2 bases at J, with 9 bases between. This CDR3 has 13 amino acids. The CDR3: CATSVGGTYEQYF. CDR3 nucleotides: TGTGCCACCAGTGTTGGGGGAACCTACGAGCAGTACTTC.

This clonotype was found many times. As DNA, the CDR3 is TGTGCCAGCAGCTCTCAAACGACAGGGTTCCGCACCATATATTTT. Amino acids: CASSSQTTGFRTIYF. The rearrangement uses TRBV11-2 and TRBJ1-3; 7 bases match TRBD1. CDR1 and CDR2 from the germline V gene are SGHAT and FQNNGV. There are 15 residues in the CDR3. V gave up 4 bases and J gave up 9 bases; unmatched junction bases: 12.

The chain recombines TRBV13 with TRBJ2-7; unclear D gene. Germline V gives CDR1 PRHDT, CDR2 FYEKMQ (reference sequence). Deletions cut 6 bases from V and 4 bases from J, with 13 bases between. The CDR3 is made up of 13 amino acids. The CDR3 loop is CASRPHLGYEQYF. The CDR3 DNA reads as TGTGCCAGCAGGCCTCACCTTGGTTACGAGCAGTACTTC.

The V call is TRBV10-3, the J call TRBJ1-1; 7 nucleotides align to TRBD1. After removal of 7 bases from V and 3 bases from J, the junction contained 8 bases not matched to a gene. The CDR3 has 14 residues. Germline CDR1 reads ENHRY; CDR2 reads SYGVKD. CDR3 protein: CAITKSTGDTEAFF. CDR3 bases: TGTGCCATCACGAAATCAACAGGGGACACTGAAGCTTTCTTT.

The rearrangement uses TRBV19 and TRBJ1-1, with D uncertain. Germline CDR1 and CDR2: LNHDA and SQIVND (reference sequence). V gave up 6 bases and J gave up 1 base, with 9 bases separating them. The CDR3 length is 13 residues. CDR3 region: CASSEGWNTEAFF. The CDR3 DNA follows: TGTGCCAGTAGCGAAGGGTGGAACACTGAAGCTTTCTTT.

The chain links TRBV5-5 to TRBJ2-7; D call uncertain. This CDR3 has 13 amino acids. V lost 1 base and J lost 6, with 11 bases in between. CDR1 SGHKS and CDR2 YYEKEE come from the germline V gene (reference sequence). The CDR3 nucleotides are TGTGCCAGCAGCTTGACCCCGACGGGCGAGCAGTACTTC. As protein: CASSLTPTGEQYF.

J is TRBJ2-7 and V is TRBV29-1, with TRBD1 identical over 8 bases. There are 12 residues in the CDR3. The V gene's germline CDR1 is SQVTM and CDR2 ANQGSEA. Unmatched junction bases numbered 9, after V lost 7 bases and J lost 7 bases. CDR3 sequence (DNA): TGCAGCGATCACGGACAGGGCGAGGAGCAGTACTTC. Translated, it gives CSDHGQGEEQYF.

There are many counts of this clonotype. The V and J genes are TRBV7-3 and TRBJ2-5; TRBD1 matches at 9 bases. From germline, CDR1 is SGHTA and CDR2 FQGTGA. V was pared by 1 base and J by 5 bases, with 23 bases of the junction left unmatched. There are 21 residues in the CDR3. CDR3 loop: CASSLSRFLRGGWTGEETQYF. The CDR3 DNA is TGTGCCAGCAGCTTAAGCCGTTTTTTGAGGGGGGGGTGGACAGGGGAGGAGACCCAGTACTTC.

The V and J genes are TRBV27 and TRBJ1-2; TRBD1 matches 11 bases. This CDR3 is built from 15 residues. After removal of 7 bases from V and 3 bases from J, the junction contained 7 bases not matched to a gene. The V gene's germline CDR1 is MNHEY and CDR2 SMNVEV (reference sequence). The CDR3 nucleotides read TGTGCCAGCACCGATGGGACAGGGGGTTACTATGGCTACACCTTC. It yields the protein CASTDGTGGYYGYTF.

This clonotype has ten or more counts. The chain uses TRBV5-1 and TRBJ2-7, with TRBD2 identical over 8 bases. CDR1 and CDR2 from the germline V gene are SGHRS and YFSETQ. With V trimmed by 3 bases and J by 4 bases, 6 bases remained unmatched. The length of the CDR3 is 14 residues. CDR3 region: CASSWGSGTYEQYF. The CDR3 coding sequence is TGCGCCAGCAGCTGGGGTAGCGGGACTTACGAGCAGTACTTC. Looking up the rest from reference TRBV5-1 and TRBJ2-7 gives the full variable domain: KAGVTQTPRYLIKTRGQQVTLSCSPISGHRSVSWYQQTPGQGLQFLFEYFSETQRNKGNFPGRFSGRQFSNSRSEMNVSTLELGDSALYLCASSWGSGTYEQYFGPGTRLTVT.

In this sample, this clonotype turned up many times. V usage is TRBV7-9 and J usage is TRBJ2-1; a possible D gene is TRBD1 (6 bases). Deletions cut 1 base from V and 3 bases from J, with 10 bases between. The CDR3 consists of 15 residues. Germline V gene sequence: CDR1 SEHNR, CDR2 FQNEAQ (reference sequence). The CDR3 nucleotides are TGTGCCAGCAGCTTAGAACAGGGCCTCTACAATGAGCAGTTCTTC. It yields the protein CASSLEQGLYNEQFF.

This clonotype appeared a few times. J is TRBJ1-1 and V is TRBV2; maybe TRBD1 (5 bases). CDR3 length: 13 amino acids. The germline V gene encodes CDR1 SNHLY and CDR2 FYNNEI. V shed 7 bases and J shed 1 base, with 10 bases lying between them. The DNA for the CDR3 is TGTGCCAGCACGACAGCCAGGAACACTGAAGCTTTCTTT. This gives the protein CASTTARNTEAFF. The whole variable domain, filled in from reference TRBV2 and TRBJ1-1, reads EPEVTQTPSHQVTQMGQEVILRCVPISNHLYFYWYRQILGQKVEFLVSFYNNEISEKSEIFDDQFSVERPDGSNFTLKIRSTKLEDSAMYFCASTTARNTEAFFGQGTRLTVV.

The chain recombines TRBV12-3 or TRBV12-4 with TRBJ2-5; the D gene is possibly TRBD2 (5 bases). V lost 5 bases and J lost 4, with 11 bases in between. The CDR3 is 13 amino acids. The CDR3: CASSAGLLETQYF. In DNA form, the CDR3 reads TGTGCCAGCAGTGCCGGACTTTTAGAGACCCAGTACTTC.

The gene calls are TRBV15 and TRBJ1-5; 10 bases line up with TRBD1. The germline gives CDR1 LNHNV, CDR2 YYDKDF (reference sequence). This CDR3 comprises 14 residues. V lost 3 bases, J lost 9 bases, and 5 bases stayed unmatched. CDR3 protein: CATSRRQGATPQHF. The CDR3 nucleotides are TGTGCCACCAGCAGGAGACAGGGGGCGACGCCCCAGCATTTT. Using reference TRBV15 and TRBJ1-5 for the parts outside the CDR3, the full variable domain is DAMVIQNPRYQVTQFGKPVTLSCSQTLNHNVMYWYQQKSSQAPKLLFHYYDKDFNNEADTPDNFQSRRPNTSFCFLDIRSPGLGDTAMYLCATSRRQGATPQHFGDGTRLSIL.

The genes are TRBV29-1 and TRBJ2-7, with 8 positions matching TRBD2. Germline-derived CDR1 and CDR2 are SQVTM and ANQGSEA. The CDR3 length is 13 residues. The V and J ends lost 6 bases and 6 bases, in that order; junction bases with no gene match: 10. This CDR3 reads CSVEPLAGTEQYF. As DNA, the CDR3 is TGCAGCGTCGAACCCCTAGCGGGCACCGAGCAGTACTTC.

This clonotype was recorded a few times. The final CDR3 position lacks the conserved phenylalanine or tryptophan, pointing to a likely read error. The limits of the CDR3 on the DNA are not certain, so only TCRdb's listed CDR3 is given. This rearrangement joins TRBV24-1 to TRBJ1-3. The germline gives CDR1 KGHDR, CDR2 SFDVKD. 9 amino acids form the CDR3, both terminal residues included. CDR3 protein: CATSDLSET.

CDR3 region: CASEQGADTQYF. The CDR3 DNA is TGTGCCAGCGAACAGGGGGCAGATACGCAGTATTTT. The chain joins TRBV7-9 to TRBJ2-3; 8 nucleotides align to TRBD1. The CDR3 consists of 12 residues. V lost 8 bases to trimming and J lost 4 bases; unmatched junction nucleotides: 2. Germline V CDR1 and CDR2: SEHNR, FQNEAQ (reference sequence). The variable domain in full, completed from reference TRBV7-9 and TRBJ2-3, reads DTGVSQNPRHKITKRGQNVTFRCDPISEHNRLYWYRQTLGQGPEFLTYFQNEAQLEKSRLLSDRFSAERPKGSFSTLEIQRTEQGDSAMYLCASEQGADTQYFGPGTRLTVL.

This clonotype appeared a single time. This chain joins TRBV19 and TRBJ2-6; D unclear. CDR3 length: 15 amino acids. Trimming took 3 bases from V and 0 from J, leaving 6 bases between them. Germline-derived CDR1 and CDR2 are LNHDA and SQIVND (reference sequence). CDR3 region: CASSILLSGANVLTF. In nucleotides, the CDR3 is TGTGCCAGTAGTATTCTCCTCTCTGGGGCCAACGTCCTGACTTTC.

V is TRBV2 and J is TRBJ2-5, with TRBD2 identical over 8 bases. The CDR3 sequence is 15 residues long. Unmatched junction bases numbered 7, after V lost 5 bases and J lost 2 bases. Germline lookup yields CDR1 SNHLY and CDR2 FYNNEI. CDR3 in DNA: TGTGCCAGCAGTTTATCAACTAGCGGACAAGAGACCCAGTACTTC. Protein sequence: CASSLSTSGQETQYF. Using reference TRBV2 and TRBJ2-5 for the parts outside the CDR3, the full variable domain is EPEVTQTPSHQVTQMGQEVILRCVPISNHLYFYWYRQILGQKVEFLVSFYNNEISEKSEIFDDQFSVERPDGSNFTLKIRSTKLEDSAMYFCASSLSTSGQETQYFGPGTRLLVL.

The CDR3 DNA follows: TGTGCCACCAGCAGGACAGGTGATGGCTACACCTTC. Its protein product is CATSRTGDGYTF. The chain has TRBV15 and TRBJ1-2, with D possibly TRBD1 on 6 matching bases. This CDR3 region has 12 residues. The germline V and J ends were trimmed by 3 bases and 6 bases, with 8 bases remaining between them. CDR1 and CDR2 (germline): LNHNV, YYDKDF (reference sequence).

The V and J genes are TRBV19 and TRBJ1-1; D is unresolved. CDR1 and CDR2 from the germline V gene are LNHDA and SQIVND (reference sequence). Trimming took off 4 bases at V and 5 bases at J, with 14 bases between the two ends. The CDR3 extends over 14 amino acids. DNA of the CDR3: TGTGCCAGTAGTACCCAGACTGTGATTACTGAAGCTTTCTTT. Translated, it gives CASSTQTVITEAFF.

This clonotype was seen only a few times. A much larger clone differs from this one at a single base, so this may be a read error. The chain uses TRBV7-9 and TRBJ2-7, with 11 bases identical to TRBD2. The germline V gene encodes CDR1 SEHNR and CDR2 FQNEAQ (reference sequence). V lost 0 bases to trimming and J lost 2 bases; unmatched junction nucleotides: 9. CDR3 size: 18 residues. The CDR3 sequence: CASSLAVSSGGMPYEQYF. CDR3 in DNA: TGTGCCAGCAGCTTAGCTGTCTCTAGCGGGGGGATGCCCTACGAGCAGTACTTC.

This clonotype was counted at least ten times. The chain combines TRBV9 with TRBJ1-5; tentative D call: TRBD1 (6 bases). The CDR3 covers 16 residues. Trimming stripped 3 bases from V and 2 bases from J, with 15 bases between. Germline assignment: CDR1 SGDLS and CDR2 YYNGEE. The CDR3 is CASSAGDIGGNQPQHF. The CDR3 DNA is TGTGCCAGCAGCGCGGGGGACATCGGAGGCAATCAGCCCCAGCATTTT.

The sample holds a few counts of this clonotype. This chain uses TRBV9 with TRBJ2-6; 10 bases agree with TRBD1. This CDR3 contains 17 residues. V gave up 6 bases and J gave up 0 bases; unmatched junction bases: 6. Germline CDR1 SGDLS, CDR2 YYNGEE. The CDR3 sequence: CASNGGQGHSGANVLTF. The CDR3 DNA reads as TGTGCCAGCAACGGGGGACAGGGGCACTCTGGGGCCAACGTCCTGACTTTC.

This sequence joins TRBV20-1 and TRBJ1-2, with D unresolved. This CDR3 spans 12 amino acids. Germline CDR1 and CDR2: DFQATT and SNEGSKA (reference sequence). Trimming shortened V by 3 bases and J by 6 bases, and 11 bases separated the two germline ends. The CDR3 region is CSASRARDGYTF. In DNA form, the CDR3 reads TGCAGTGCTAGTCGGGCGAGGGATGGCTACACCTTC.

This clonotype was picked up a small number of times. V and J are TRBV29-1 and TRBJ2-7, with D possibly matching TRBD1 (5 bases). The CDR3 has 12 residues. Germline V lookup: CDR1 SQVTM, CDR2 ANQGSEA. The V gene lost 3 bases and the J gene lost 5 bases, with 11 bases spanning the gap. CDR3 sequence reads: CSVEGQGHEQYF. As DNA, the CDR3 is TGCAGCGTTGAGGGGCAGGGCCACGAGCAGTACTTC.

Turning to this clonotype: One end of the junction does not line up with germline, which may come from a read error. The chain is built from TRBV20-1 and TRBJ2-6; tentative D call: TRBD1 (5 bases). CDR3 length equals 14 residues. Germline values: CDR1 DFQATT, CDR2 SNEGSKA (reference sequence). CDR3 coding DNA: TGCAGTGCTAGTGTACTATCTGGGGCCAACGTCCAGACTTTC. Translating gives CSASVLSGANVQTF.

This clonotype has only one observation. V is TRBV10-3 and J is TRBJ2-7, with 10 bases fitting TRBD1. Germline V gives CDR1 ENHRY, CDR2 SYGVKD. The trim removed 3 bases at V and 3 bases at J, leaving 5 bases unmatched. The CDR3 extends over 15 amino acids. Written as DNA, the CDR3 is TGTGCCATCAGTGACGGGACAGGGGTGAACTACGAGCAGTACTTC. Amino acids: CAISDGTGVNYEQYF.